Listed below are T cell receptor beta chains from one sample, sequenced in a study of shared clonotypes between healthy human individuals. Sequencing used immunoSEQ multiplex PCR; TCRdb keeps in-frame clones, though not all of them. This sample carries some 1.5 million clones, approximately 98% of them seen once, and the ten largest clones take about 0.45%. The sample was naive CD4+ T cells sorted from blood. The origin of the receptors is a man aged 25 to 45 in good health. CDR3s include the opening cysteine and the closing phenylalanine or tryptophan. D genes are given only for firm matches. Clone size, where shown, is once, few, many, or a class for clones that have expanded.

DNA	CDR3	length	size	V	J	D
TGCGCCAGCAGGAAAGCGGAGAACACTGAAGCTTTCTTT	CASRKAENTEAFF	13	-	TRBV5-1	TRBJ1-1	-
TGTGCCAGTAGTACCTATGAAAAACTGTTTTTT	CASSTYEKLFF	11	-	TRBV19	TRBJ1-4	-
TGTGCCAGCAGCTTGGGCGGGAGGGCCTACGAGCAGTACTTC	CASSLGGRAYEQYF	14	-	TRBV7-2	TRBJ2-7	TRBD2
TGTGCCAGCAGCTTCCGGGGACAGCTGAACACTGAAGCTTTCTTT	CASSFRGQLNTEAFF	15	-	TRBV7-9	TRBJ1-1	TRBD1
TGTGCCAGTAGTATGTTGGGACAGGGGTTTACAGATACGCAGTATTTT	CASSMLGQGFTDTQYF	16	-	TRBV19	TRBJ2-3	TRBD1
TGTGCCAGCAGCCGGGTGGGAGGGCCACCCTTCCGGGAGACCCAGTACTTC	CASSRVGGPPFRETQYF	17	-	TRBV7-2	TRBJ2-5	TRBD2
TGTGCCAGCAGCGCACGCACCGGGACAGGGGACAATGAGCAGTTCTTC	CASSARTGTGDNEQFF	16	-	TRBV9	TRBJ2-1	TRBD1
TGTGCCAGCATTGGACGGGATGAAGCTTTCTTT	CASIGRDEAFF	11	-	TRBV6-5	TRBJ1-1	-
TGTGCCAGCTCCCGCGGGGGTAGCGACTACGAGCAGTACTTC	CASSRGGSDYEQYF	14	-	TRBV5-5	TRBJ2-7	TRBD2
TGCGCCAGCAGTATAGGGACCCATGCGGGAGATACGCAGTATTTT	CASSIGTHAGDTQYF	15	once	TRBV10-1	TRBJ2-3	-
TGTGCCAGCTCACCAGACAGGGCAGAGACCCAGTACTTC	CASSPDRAETQYF	13	-	TRBV18	TRBJ2-5	TRBD1
TGTGCCAGCAGCTTCTCGGGCGGGTACTACAATGAGCAGTTCTTC	CASSFSGGYYNEQFF	15	-	TRBV7-9	TRBJ2-1	-
TGTGCCAGCAGCCCCGCTGGGGGCGTAGGAAATTCCTACGAGCAGTACTTC	CASSPAGGVGNSYEQYF	17	once	TRBV7-3	TRBJ2-7	-
TGCGCCAGCAGCTTGGACTCAGCGATCCACTACGAGCAGTACTTC	CASSLDSAIHYEQYF	15	-	TRBV5-1	TRBJ2-7	-
TGTGCCAGCAGGGGGCAAGGGGGATCCAATCAGCCCCAGCATTTT	CASRGQGGSNQPQHF	15	-	TRBV6-6	TRBJ1-5	-
TGTGCCAGCAGCCAGCGGGGAGGGGGCTACCAAGAGACCCAGTACTTC	CASSQRGGGYQETQYF	16	-	TRBV14	TRBJ2-5	-
TGTGCCAGCAGTGACGAAGTGGGGCTTGAGCAGTTCTTC	CASSDEVGLEQFF	13	-	TRBV2	TRBJ2-1	-
TGTGCCACCAGCAGAGACGGGCAGGGTAGCAATCAGCCCCAGCATTTT	CATSRDGQGSNQPQHF	16	-	TRBV15	TRBJ1-5	-
TGTGCCAGCAGCCTGGAGGGTACTGGAAACACCATATATTTT	CASSLEGTGNTIYF	14	once	TRBV9	TRBJ1-3	-
TGTGCCAGCGGGGGGTCCGGCCCCCACAATGAGCAGTTCTTC	CASGGSGPHNEQFF	14	-	TRBV9	TRBJ2-1	-
TGTGCCAGCAGCACAGCGCCACTAGCGGGAAGCTACAATGAGCAGTTCTTC	CASSTAPLAGSYNEQFF	17	-	TRBV7-9	TRBJ2-1	TRBD2
TGTGCCAGCAGCGTGCAGGGGGCGCATCAGGAAAAACTGTTTTTT	CASSVQGAHQEKLFF	15	-	TRBV5-4	TRBJ1-4	TRBD1
TGCGCCAGTGGACAGGGGGCCTACGAGCAGTACTTC	CASGQGAYEQYF	12	-	TRBV10-2	TRBJ2-7	TRBD1
TGCGCCAGCAGTGCTTCTTTGGGTGGGTACGAGCAGTACTTC	CASSASLGGYEQYF	14	-	TRBV10-1	TRBJ2-7	-
TGTGCCAGCAGTCGGGACAGCTACAATGAGCAGTTCTTC	CASSRDSYNEQFF	13	-	TRBV2	TRBJ2-1	TRBD1
TGTGCCAGCAGCTTGAGGGATCGAGCCTACAATGAGCAGTTCTTC	CASSLRDRAYNEQFF	15	-	TRBV7-3	TRBJ2-1	-
TGTGCCAGCAGCCGGCGGGGAACTAGTGGTACAGACGAGCAGTACTTC	CASSRRGTSGTDEQYF	16	once	TRBV28	TRBJ2-7	-
TGTGCCAGCTCTAATCCGGGATCCTTCTATGGCTACACCTTC	CASSNPGSFYGYTF	14	-	TRBV18	TRBJ1-2	-
TGTGCCAGCAGCTTGGGAGCGGGCGTTAGCACAGATACGCAGTATTTT	CASSLGAGVSTDTQYF	16	-	TRBV5-5	TRBJ2-3	-
TGTGCCAGCAGTCCAGAGAGCGCAGGGGTTTTTTACGAGCAGTACTTC	CASSPESAGVFYEQYF	16	-	TRBV28	TRBJ2-7	-
TGTGCCAGCTCACCACAATCAGGCAATCAGCCCCAGCATTTT	CASSPQSGNQPQHF	14	-	TRBV18	TRBJ1-5	-
TGCAGCGCTAAGACTAGCGGGGCCTACGAGCAGTACTTC	CSAKTSGAYEQYF	13	-	TRBV29-1	TRBJ2-7	TRBD2
TGTGCCAGCAGTTCCTCTGTTGGAGTCGCGGAGACCCAGTACTTC	CASSSSVGVAETQYF	15	once	TRBV6-5	TRBJ2-5	-
TGTGCCAGCAGTTATTCCAGCGGAAGCTACGAGCAGTACTTC	CASSYSSGSYEQYF	14	-	TRBV28	TRBJ2-7	-
TGTGCCAGCAGAGCAGACTCTAGCGGGAGGCGCGAGCAGTACTTC	CASRADSSGRREQYF	15	-	TRBV2	TRBJ2-7	TRBD2
TGTGCCAGCAGGGGACAGGGGGTGGCCTACGAGCAGTACTTC	CASRGQGVAYEQYF	14	-	TRBV6-1	TRBJ2-7	TRBD1
TGTGCCAGCAGTTCAGTAGGGGGGCACTCCTACGAGCAGTACTTC	CASSSVGGHSYEQYF	15	-	TRBV27	TRBJ2-7	-
TGTGCCAGCAGCTTGGCAGGGTCGCCCTACAATGAGCAGTTCTTC	CASSLAGSPYNEQFF	15	once	TRBV5-6	TRBJ2-1	-
TGTGCCAGCTCACCACAAGGAGGGGGCGGAATCGGCTACACCTTC	CASSPQGGGGIGYTF	15	-	TRBV18	TRBJ1-2	TRBD1
TGTGCCAGTAGTATTTGGGGGACTAGGGTCAATGAGCAGTTCTTC	CASSIWGTRVNEQFF	15	-	TRBV19	TRBJ2-1	TRBD2
TGTGCCAGCAGTTGGACAGGGCTCAATCAGCCCCAGCATTTT	CASSWTGLNQPQHF	14	-	TRBV28	TRBJ1-5	TRBD1
TGTGCCAGCAGTTATGAGGTCCCCTACTACAATGAGCAGTTCTTC	CASSYEVPYYNEQFF	15	-	TRBV2	TRBJ2-1	-
TGTGCCAGCAGTCTATTAGCGGGAAGTCGGACAGATACGCAGTATTTT	CASSLLAGSRTDTQYF	16	-	TRBV27	TRBJ2-3	TRBD2
TGTGCCAGTAGTACCGGGACAGGGACGTCCTACGAGCAGTACTTC	CASSTGTGTSYEQYF	15	-	TRBV19	TRBJ2-7	TRBD1
TGTGCCATCAGCCCGACAGGGGCCCGTGACGAGCAGTACTTC	CAISPTGARDEQYF	14	once	TRBV10-3	TRBJ2-7	TRBD1
TGTGCCAGTAGTATCCGAGGGATCTCTGGAAACACCATATATTTT	CASSIRGISGNTIYF	15	few	TRBV19	TRBJ1-3	-
TGCGCCAGCAGCTTAGCTTCGTACCAAGAGACCCAGTACTTC	CASSLASYQETQYF	14	-	TRBV5-1	TRBJ2-5	-
TGTGCCACCAGCAGGGGACTAGCGGGGAATGAGCAGTTCTTC	CATSRGLAGNEQFF	14	-	TRBV15	TRBJ2-1	TRBD2
TGTGCCAGCACCACTAGGGCGGACTCCTACGAGCAGTACTTC	CASTTRADSYEQYF	14	-	TRBV6-6	TRBJ2-7	-
TGTGCCAGCTCACCACTAGGGACTAGCGGAAATGAGCAGTTCTTC	CASSPLGTSGNEQFF	15	-	TRBV18	TRBJ2-1	TRBD2
TGTGCTAGCAGCTTAGACAGGGGCGCCGAGCAGTACTTC	CASSLDRGAEQYF	13	-	TRBV7-7	TRBJ2-7	TRBD1
TGTGCCAGCAGCCCACAATGGGAGCAGTTCTTC	CASSPQWEQFF	11	-	TRBV13	TRBJ2-1	-
TGTGCCAGCAGCTTATTTTCGTGGGACAGGGGACCATATCAGCCCCAGCATTTT	CASSLFSWDRGPYQPQHF	18	-	TRBV7-9	TRBJ1-5	TRBD1
TGTGCCAGCAGTCTCCAACCCCCGGGACTTGCTGGGGGCTACACCTTC	CASSLQPPGLAGGYTF	16	-	TRBV28	TRBJ1-2	-
TGTGCCAGCAGCCTAGGACAGGGAAGCAGCGATCGTTACAATGAGCAGTTCTTC	CASSLGQGSSDRYNEQFF	18	-	TRBV9	TRBJ2-1	TRBD1